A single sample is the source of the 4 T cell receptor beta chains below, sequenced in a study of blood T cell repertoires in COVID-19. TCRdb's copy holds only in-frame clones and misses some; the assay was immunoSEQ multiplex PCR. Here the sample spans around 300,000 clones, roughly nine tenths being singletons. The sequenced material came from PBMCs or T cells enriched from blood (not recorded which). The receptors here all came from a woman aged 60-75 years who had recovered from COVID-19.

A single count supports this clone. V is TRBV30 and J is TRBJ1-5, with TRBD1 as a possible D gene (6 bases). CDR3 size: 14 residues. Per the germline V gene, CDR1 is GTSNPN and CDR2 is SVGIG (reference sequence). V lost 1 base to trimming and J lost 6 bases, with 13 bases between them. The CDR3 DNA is TGTGCCTGGAGTGGAGGGTTAGGGGGTCAGCCCCAGCATTTT. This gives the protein CAWSGGLGGQPQHF.

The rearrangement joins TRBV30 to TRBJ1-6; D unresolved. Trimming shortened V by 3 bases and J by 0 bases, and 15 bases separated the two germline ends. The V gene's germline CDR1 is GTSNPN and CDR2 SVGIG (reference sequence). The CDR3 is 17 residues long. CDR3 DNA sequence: TGTGCCTGGAGACCCTTCAACCAGGTCTCCTATAATTCACCCCTCCACTTT. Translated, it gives CAWRPFNQVSYNSPLHF.

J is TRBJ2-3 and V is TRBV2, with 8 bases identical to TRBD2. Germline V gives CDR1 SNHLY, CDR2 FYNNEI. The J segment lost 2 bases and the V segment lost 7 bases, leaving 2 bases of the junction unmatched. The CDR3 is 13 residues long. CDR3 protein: CASKRGPTDTQYF. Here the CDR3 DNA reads TGTGCCAGCAAGCGGGGGCCCACAGATACGCAGTATTTT.

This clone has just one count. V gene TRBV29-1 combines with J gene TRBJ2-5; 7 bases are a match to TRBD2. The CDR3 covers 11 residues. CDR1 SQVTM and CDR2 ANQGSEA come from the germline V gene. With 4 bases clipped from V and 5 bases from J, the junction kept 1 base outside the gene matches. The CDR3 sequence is CSVGGGETQYF. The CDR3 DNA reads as TGCAGCGTTGGGGGAGGGGAGACCCAGTACTTC.